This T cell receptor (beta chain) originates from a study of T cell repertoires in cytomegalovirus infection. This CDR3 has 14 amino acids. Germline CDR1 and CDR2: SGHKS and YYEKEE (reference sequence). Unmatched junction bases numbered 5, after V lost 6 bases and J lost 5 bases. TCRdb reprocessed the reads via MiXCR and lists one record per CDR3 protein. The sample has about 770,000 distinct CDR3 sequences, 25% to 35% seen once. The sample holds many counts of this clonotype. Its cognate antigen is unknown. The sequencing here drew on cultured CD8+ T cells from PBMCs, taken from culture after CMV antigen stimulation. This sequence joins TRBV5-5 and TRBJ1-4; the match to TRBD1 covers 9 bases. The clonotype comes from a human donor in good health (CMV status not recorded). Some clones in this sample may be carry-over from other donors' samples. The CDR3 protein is CASTSGQGNEKLFF. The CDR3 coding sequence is TGTGCCAGCACCTCGGGACAGGGAAATGAAAAACTGTTTTTT.